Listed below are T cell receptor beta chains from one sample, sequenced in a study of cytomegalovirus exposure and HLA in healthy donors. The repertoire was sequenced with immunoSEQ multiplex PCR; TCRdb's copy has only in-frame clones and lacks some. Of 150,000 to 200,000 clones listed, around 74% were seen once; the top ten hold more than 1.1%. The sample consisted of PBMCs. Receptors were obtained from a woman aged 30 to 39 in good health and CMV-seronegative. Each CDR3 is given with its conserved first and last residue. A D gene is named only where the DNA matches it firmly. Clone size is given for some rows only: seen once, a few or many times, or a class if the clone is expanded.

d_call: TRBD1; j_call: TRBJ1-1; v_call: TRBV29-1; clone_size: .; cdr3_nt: TGCAGCGCTGACCGACAGGGAGTGGGCACTGAAGCTTTCTTT; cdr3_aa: CSADRQGVGTEAFF
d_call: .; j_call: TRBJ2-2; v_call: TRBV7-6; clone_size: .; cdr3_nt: TGTGCCAGCAGCTCACCACTAGCCCCCGGGGAGCTGTTTTTT; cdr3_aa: CASSSPLAPGELFF
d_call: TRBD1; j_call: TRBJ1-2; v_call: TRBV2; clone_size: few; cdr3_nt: TGTGCCAGCAGTGCTACAGGGGGCGGGGGGTATGGCTACACCTTC; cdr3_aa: CASSATGGGGYGYTF
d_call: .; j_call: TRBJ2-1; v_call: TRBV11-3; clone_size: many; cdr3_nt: TGTGCCAGCAGCCCCGACACCTACAATGAGCAGTTCTTC; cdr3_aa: CASSPDTYNEQFF
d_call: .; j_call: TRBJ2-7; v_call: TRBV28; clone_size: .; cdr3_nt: TGTGCCAGCAGTTTATCCAGCTCCTACGAGCAGTACTTC; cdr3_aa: CASSLSSSYEQYF
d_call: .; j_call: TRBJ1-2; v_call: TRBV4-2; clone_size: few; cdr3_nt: TGTGCCAGCAGCCAAGAGGGGGAGGGAAAGGGGAACCTCTATGGCTACACCTTC; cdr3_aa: CASSQEGEGKGNLYGYTF
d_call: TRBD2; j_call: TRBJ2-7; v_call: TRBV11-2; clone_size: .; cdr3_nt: TGTGCCAGCAGCTTATCCTTCGGCCTAGCGGGGTTGTACGAGCAGTACTTC; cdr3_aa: CASSLSFGLAGLYEQYF
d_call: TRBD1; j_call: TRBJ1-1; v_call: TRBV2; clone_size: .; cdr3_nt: TGTGCCAGCAGTCGGGACAGGAACACTGAAGCTTTCTTT; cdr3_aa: CASSRDRNTEAFF
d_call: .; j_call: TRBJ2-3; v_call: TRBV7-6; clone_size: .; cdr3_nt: TGTGCCAGCAGCCTAGACACAGGCACAGATACGCAGTATTTT; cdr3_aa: CASSLDTGTDTQYF
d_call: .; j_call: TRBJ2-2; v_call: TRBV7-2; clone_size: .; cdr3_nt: TGTGCCAGCAGCTTAGGTCTAGCGTTTTCGAACACCGGGGAGCTGTTTTTT; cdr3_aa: CASSLGLAFSNTGELFF